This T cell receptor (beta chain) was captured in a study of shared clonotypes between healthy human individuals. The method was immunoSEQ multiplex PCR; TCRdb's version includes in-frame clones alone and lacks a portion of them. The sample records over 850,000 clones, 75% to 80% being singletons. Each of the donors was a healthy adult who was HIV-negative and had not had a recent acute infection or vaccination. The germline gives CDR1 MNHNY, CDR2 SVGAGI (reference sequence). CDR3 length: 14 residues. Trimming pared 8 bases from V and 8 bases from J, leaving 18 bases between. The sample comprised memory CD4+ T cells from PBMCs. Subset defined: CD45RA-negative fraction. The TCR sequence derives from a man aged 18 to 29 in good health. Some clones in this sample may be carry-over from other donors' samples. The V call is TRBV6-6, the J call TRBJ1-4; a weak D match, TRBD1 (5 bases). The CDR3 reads CASGGPQQKEKLFF. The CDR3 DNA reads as TGTGCCAGCGGGGGACCGCAGCAGAAAGAAAAACTGTTTTTT.